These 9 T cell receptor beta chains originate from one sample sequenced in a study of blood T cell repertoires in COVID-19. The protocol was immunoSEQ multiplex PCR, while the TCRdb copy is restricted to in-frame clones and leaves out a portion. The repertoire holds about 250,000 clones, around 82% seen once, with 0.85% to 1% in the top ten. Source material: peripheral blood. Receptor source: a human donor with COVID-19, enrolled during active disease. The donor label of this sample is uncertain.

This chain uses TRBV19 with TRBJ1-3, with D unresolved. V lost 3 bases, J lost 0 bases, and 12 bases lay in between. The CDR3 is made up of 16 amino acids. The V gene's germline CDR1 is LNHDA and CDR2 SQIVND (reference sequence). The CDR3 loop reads CASSMLPTYSGNTIYF. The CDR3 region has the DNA TGTGCCAGTAGTATGTTGCCGACTTACTCTGGAAACACCATATATTTT.

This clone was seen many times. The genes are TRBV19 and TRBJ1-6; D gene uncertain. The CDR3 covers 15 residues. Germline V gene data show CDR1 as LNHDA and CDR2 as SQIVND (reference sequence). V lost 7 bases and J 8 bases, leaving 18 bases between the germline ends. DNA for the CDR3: TGTGCCAGTACCATCCAGCGCGGGGTCGATTCACCCCTCCACTTT. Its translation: CASTIQRGVDSPLHF.

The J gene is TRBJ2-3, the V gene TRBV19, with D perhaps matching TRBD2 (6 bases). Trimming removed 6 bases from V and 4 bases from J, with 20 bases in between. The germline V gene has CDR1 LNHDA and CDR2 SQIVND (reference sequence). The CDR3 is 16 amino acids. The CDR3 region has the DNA TGTGCCAGTAGAAACGTGCGGGGAGATGGGTCAGATACGCAGTATTTT. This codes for CASRNVRGDGSDTQYF.

The CDR3 DNA reads TGTGCCAGCAGCTGGGGGACAGGGGAATCTAACACTGAAGCTTTCTTT. Translation gives CASSWGTGESNTEAFF. V and J are TRBV9 and TRBJ1-1, with 10 bases matching TRBD1. The CDR3 totals 16 residues. The V gene's germline CDR1 is SGDLS and CDR2 YYNGEE. V shed 4 bases, J shed 2 bases, and the junction held 8 bases outside the gene matches.

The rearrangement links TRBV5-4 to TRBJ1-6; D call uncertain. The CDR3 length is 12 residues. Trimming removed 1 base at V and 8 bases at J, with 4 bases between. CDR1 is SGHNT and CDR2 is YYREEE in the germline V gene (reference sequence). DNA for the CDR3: TGTGCCAGCAGCTTGCGAGATTCACCCCTCCACTTT. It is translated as CASSLRDSPLHF.

The CDR3 sequence is CASSQGRLAGNSPDTQYF. The CDR3 nucleotides read TGTGCCAGCAGCCAAGGGAGACTAGCGGGAAATTCCCCAGATACGCAGTATTTT. The rearrangement links TRBV3-1 (or the pseudogene TRBV3-2) to TRBJ2-3; 11 positions agree with TRBD2. The trim removed 1 base at V and 4 bases at J, leaving 10 bases unmatched. Germline loops: CDR1 LGHDT, CDR2 YNNKEL (reference sequence). The CDR3 covers 18 residues.

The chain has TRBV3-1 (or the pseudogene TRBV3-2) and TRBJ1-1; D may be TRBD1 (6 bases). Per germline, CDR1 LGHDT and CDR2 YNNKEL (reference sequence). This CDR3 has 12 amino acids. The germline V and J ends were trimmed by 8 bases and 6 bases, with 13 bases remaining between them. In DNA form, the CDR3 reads TGTGCCAGCTCTACAGGGCGGGCTGAAGCTTTCTTT. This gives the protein CASSTGRAEAFF.

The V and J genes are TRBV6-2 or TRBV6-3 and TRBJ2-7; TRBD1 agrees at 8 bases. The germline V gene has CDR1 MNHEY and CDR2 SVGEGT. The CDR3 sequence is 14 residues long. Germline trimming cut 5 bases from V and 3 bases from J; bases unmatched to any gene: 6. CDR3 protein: CASSPDRGRYEQYF. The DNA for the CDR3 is TGTGCCAGCAGTCCCGACAGGGGACGCTACGAGCAGTACTTC.

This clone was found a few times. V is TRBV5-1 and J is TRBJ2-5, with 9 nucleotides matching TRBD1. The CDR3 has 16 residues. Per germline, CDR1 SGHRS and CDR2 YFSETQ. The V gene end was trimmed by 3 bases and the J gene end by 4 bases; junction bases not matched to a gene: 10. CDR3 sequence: CASSSSGTGRRETQYF. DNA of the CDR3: TGCGCCAGCAGCTCGTCCGGGACAGGGCGAAGAGAGACCCAGTACTTC. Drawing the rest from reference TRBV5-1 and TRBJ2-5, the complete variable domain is KAGVTQTPRYLIKTRGQQVTLSCSPISGHRSVSWYQQTPGQGLQFLFEYFSETQRNKGNFPGRFSGRQFSNSRSEMNVSTLELGDSALYLCASSSSGTGRRETQYFGPGTRLLVL.